The 8 T cell receptor beta chains presented below share a single source sample, sequenced in a study of blood T cell repertoires in COVID-19. Method: immunoSEQ multiplex PCR; TCRdb's copy keeps in-frame clones and lacks some. The table includes about 200,000 clones, almost 90% detected once. The sequenced sample consisted of peripheral blood. The receptors were gathered from a man younger than 35 with active or convalescent COVID-19.

In DNA form, the CDR3 reads TGTGCCAGCTCACCACCGCGACTAGCGGACTACAATGAGCAGTTCTTC. As protein: CASSPPRLADYNEQFF. The V gene is TRBV18, the J gene TRBJ2-1; TRBD2 matches 9 bases. V lost 0 bases, J lost 3 bases, and 3 bases stayed unmatched. The germline gives CDR1 KGHSH, CDR2 LQKENI. This CDR3 is built from 16 residues.

The V gene is TRBV30, the J gene TRBJ1-3; D is uncertain. Germline CDR1 reads GTSNPN; CDR2 reads SVGIG (reference sequence). V shed 2 bases and J shed 8 bases, with 10 bases lying between them. This CDR3 has 12 amino acids. The CDR3 protein is CAWSSGPDTIYF. CDR3 coding DNA: TGTGCCTGGAGTTCTGGGCCAGACACCATATATTTT.

This chain uses TRBV4-2 with TRBJ1-2, with 7 positions matching TRBD1. From germline, CDR1 is LGHNA and CDR2 YNFKEQ. The V segment lost 0 bases and the J segment 4 bases; nucleotides outside the gene matches: 8. This CDR3 is built from 16 residues. The CDR3 DNA reads TGTGCCAGCAGCCAAGACAGCTCCGGGACAGCCTATGGCTACACCTTC. It is translated as CASSQDSSGTAYGYTF.

This clone was counted once. V gene TRBV18 combines with J gene TRBJ1-1; 9 bases align to TRBD1. This CDR3 spans 13 amino acids. The germline gives CDR1 KGHSH, CDR2 LQKENI. V shed 6 bases and J 2 bases; nucleotides not matched to a gene: 1. CDR3 region: CASSGQGNTEAFF. DNA for the CDR3: TGTGCCAGCTCGGGACAGGGCAACACTGAAGCTTTCTTT.

The rearrangement links TRBV4-1 to TRBJ2-7; 12 positions agree with TRBD2. CDR1 and CDR2 (germline): MGHRA, YSYEKL. The CDR3 consists of 18 residues. V lost 1 base and J lost 1; bases outside the gene matches: 8. CDR3 nucleotide sequence: TGCGCCAGCAGCCAAGGCGGGGGGACTAGCGGGTTTTCCTACGAGCAGTACTTC. Protein product: CASSQGGGTSGFSYEQYF.

The chain has TRBV5-1 and TRBJ2-2, with 10 bases matching TRBD2. This CDR3 contains 15 residues. Germline values: CDR1 SGHRS, CDR2 YFSETQ. V lost 0 bases, J lost 4 bases, and 0 bases stayed unmatched. For the CDR3, the DNA is TGCGCCAGCAGCTTGGGACTAGCGGGCACCGGGGAGCTGTTTTTT. Its translation is CASSLGLAGTGELFF.

The chain has TRBV11-2 and TRBJ1-1; D remains unclear. There are 14 residues in the CDR3. V gave up 2 bases and J gave up 0 bases, with 7 bases separating them. The germline CDR1 and CDR2 sequences are SGHAT and FQNNGV. The DNA for the CDR3 is TGTGCCAGCAGCTTAAGTTCGGTGAACACTGAAGCTTTCTTT. It encodes CASSLSSVNTEAFF.

V is TRBV4-1 and J is TRBJ2-5; no definite D call. V lost 4 bases and J 2 bases, leaving 11 bases between the germline ends. Per the germline V gene, CDR1 is MGHRA and CDR2 is YSYEKL. The CDR3 sequence is 14 residues long. CDR3 amino acids: CASSRAELQETQYF. For the CDR3, the DNA is TGCGCCAGCAGCCGCGCCGAACTGCAAGAGACCCAGTACTTC.